This T cell receptor (beta chain) was captured in a study of blood T cell repertoires in COVID-19. Study as a whole: Acute-phase and convalescent COVID-19 samples originated in the United States, Italy and Spain. T cells, B-cell-depleted T cells, or PBMCs provided the cDNA or gDNA that served as material.

The table came from immunoSEQ multiplex PCR; TCRdb's copy has only in-frame clones and leaves some out. The sample has some 68,000 clones; nearly 90% are singletons. Germline-derived CDR1 and CDR2 are SGDLS and YYNGEE. This CDR3 region has 13 residues. The ends were cut back, 2 bases at V and 7 bases at J, with 13 bases in the middle. The chain joins TRBV9 to TRBJ2-7; possibly TRBD1 for D (5 bases). This clonotype originated in a woman between 45 and 60 years old with COVID-19, enrolled during active disease. Material for sequencing was peripheral blood. CDR3 sequence: CASSVSQGGEQYF. CDR3 nucleotides: TGTGCCAGCAGCGTTAGCCAGGGTGGGGAGCAGTACTTC.